Below are 10 T cell receptor beta chains sequenced from a single sample in a study of CD8 T cells in ankylosing spondylitis. Study findings and constraints: What appeared characteristic of ankylosing spondylitis blood was a TCR beta motif of eight highly homologous variants.

Their antigens are not known. Each CDR3 protein gets one entry after TCRdb re-called the 5' RACE reads with MiXCR. This table has about 540,000 distinct CDR3 sequences, about 12% appearing once. Sequenced material: blood, either unsorted or a sorted T cell fraction (not recorded which). These receptors all come from a male donor with ankylosing spondylitis.

This chain joins TRBV19 and TRBJ1-1, with TRBD1 matching 7 bases. The germline CDR1 and CDR2 sequences are LNHDA and SQIVND (reference sequence). Unmatched junction bases numbered 5, after V lost 4 bases and J lost 3 bases. The CDR3 spans 14 residues. CDR3 residues: CASSKEGADTEAFF. CDR3 DNA sequence: TGTGCCAGTAGTAAGGAGGGGGCCGACACTGAAGCTTTCTTT.

In its sample, this clonotype was seen a few times. This chain uses TRBV11-2 with TRBJ1-3; D is possibly TRBD1 (5 bases). Trimming cost V 3 bases and J 0 bases, with 15 bases left between them. This CDR3 is 17 amino acids long. Germline V gene sequence: CDR1 SGHAT, CDR2 FQNNGV. The CDR3 here is CASSFSLGTDSGNTIYF. The CDR3 nucleotides are TGTGCCAGCAGCTTTTCGCTCGGGACTGACTCTGGAAACACCATATATTTT.

This clonotype showed up just a few times. The V gene is TRBV24-1, the J gene TRBJ1-1, with a weak D call TRBD1 (5 bases). The V gene lost 4 bases and the J gene lost 9 bases, with 11 bases spanning the gap. The CDR3 has 12 residues. The germline V gene encodes CDR1 KGHDR and CDR2 SFDVKD. For the CDR3, the DNA is TGTGCCACCAGTGAAGGTACAGGCAAAGCTTTCTTT. As protein: CATSEGTGKAFF.

This chain connects TRBV24-1 to TRBJ2-1; D is perhaps TRBD2 (6 bases). This CDR3 region has 16 residues. Germline V CDR1 and CDR2: KGHDR, SFDVKD. Deletions cut 1 base from V and 5 bases from J, with 14 bases between. The CDR3 sequence: CATSDFREQENNEQFF. In DNA form, the CDR3 reads TGTGCCACCAGTGATTTCCGGGAGCAAGAAAACAATGAGCAGTTCTTC.

V and J are TRBV20-1 and TRBJ2-7, with 8 bases that match TRBD2. The CDR3 is made up of 13 amino acids. J gave up 6 bases and V 3 bases, and 7 bases lay outside the gene matches. The germline V gene encodes CDR1 DFQATT and CDR2 SNEGSKA (reference sequence). DNA for the CDR3: TGCAGTGCTAGCCGGACTAGCCTTACCGAGCAGTACGTC. Translation gives CSASRTSLTEQYV.

This clonotype has at least ten counts. The V call is TRBV7-2, the J call TRBJ2-1; 7 nucleotides agree with TRBD2. CDR3 size: 15 residues. The junction had 15 bases not matched to a gene; V was cut back by 10 bases and J by 6 bases. Germline assignment: CDR1 SGHTA and CDR2 FQGNSA. Here the CDR3 DNA reads TGTGCCACCGCACCCCTTCGACTAGCTGGCAATGAGCAGTTCTTC. Encoded protein: CATAPLRLAGNEQFF.

This clonotype appeared a few times. This chain uses TRBV5-1 with TRBJ2-7; D is possibly TRBD1 or TRBD2 (5 bases each). Germline lookup yields CDR1 SGHRS and CDR2 YFSETQ. The CDR3 contains 15 residues. V lost 0 bases and J 5 bases, leaving 15 bases between the germline ends. This chain's CDR3 is CASSLEGRPLDEQYV. CDR3 coding DNA: TGCGCCAGCAGCTTGGAGGGACGCCCTTTGGACGAGCAGTACGTC.

This clonotype came up a few times. The gene calls are TRBV5-1 and TRBJ1-1, with 10 nucleotides matching TRBD1. Germline assignment: CDR1 SGHRS and CDR2 YFSETQ. The CDR3 is made up of 16 amino acids. The V gene end was trimmed by 3 bases and the J gene end by 2 bases; junction bases not matched to a gene: 7. CDR3: CASSSGTGAVNTEAFF. DNA for the CDR3: TGCGCCAGCAGCTCCGGGACAGGGGCTGTAAACACTGAAGCTTTCTTT.

As DNA, the CDR3 is TGTGCCAGCAGCCCAAGAGGCGGGAGGGGGATTAAGCCGGCGAACACCGGGGAGCTGTTTTTT. Translating gives CASSPRGGRGIKPANTGELFF. The chain is built from TRBV3-1 and TRBJ2-2, with 9 bases fitting TRBD2. This CDR3 has 21 residues. Losses at the gene ends were 4 bases for V and 0 bases for J; bases not matched to a gene: 18. CDR1 is LGHDT and CDR2 is YNNKEL in the germline V gene (reference sequence). Complete variable domain (other parts from reference TRBV3-1 and TRBJ2-2): DTAVSQTPKYLVTQMGNDKSIKCEQNLGHDTMYWYKQDSKKFLKIMFSYNNKELIINETVPNRFSPKSPDKAHLNLHINSLELGDSAVYFCASSPRGGRGIKPANTGELFFGEGSRLTVL.

This clonotype was observed a handful of times. Here the CDR3 DNA reads TGTGCCAGCAGTGACGACCCGAGAGGCGAGCAGTACTTC. This sequence encodes CASSDDPRGEQYF. The chain uses TRBV6-1 and TRBJ2-7; no definite D call. CDR1 and CDR2 (germline): MNHNS, SASEGT. The CDR3 length is 13 residues. Trimming cost V 3 bases and J 6 bases, with 12 bases left between them.